This T cell receptor beta chain was sequenced during a study of cytomegalovirus exposure and HLA in healthy donors. Vbeta (60) and Jbeta (13) primers were used in the PCR. Measured with immunoSEQ multiplex PCR; TCRdb has only the in-frame clones, and not every one. The repertoire holds about 94,000 clones, with 75% to 85% as singletons. Only one count was recorded for this clone. Looked up from germline, CDR1 is SNHLY and CDR2 is FYNNEI. V shed 6 bases and J shed 3 bases, with 12 bases lying between them. This CDR3 comprises 14 residues. The V call is TRBV2, the J call TRBJ1-3; D is perhaps TRBD1 (5 bases). The receptor was isolated from a woman aged 40-49 years in good health and CMV-seronegative. Sequenced input: PBMCs. The CDR3 sequence: CASRGLRDGNTIYF. Written as DNA, the CDR3 is TGTGCCAGCAGGGGACTCAGAGATGGAAACACCATATATTTT.